This T cell receptor (beta chain) was documented in a study of monozygotic twins with inflammatory bowel disease. TCRdb re-called the 5' RACE reads and shows each CDR3 protein once, DNA omitted. The sample table includes approximately 400,000 distinct CDR3 sequences. Per the germline V gene, CDR1 is SGHRS and CDR2 is YFSETQ. The CDR3 has 15 residues. This chain joins TRBV5-1 and TRBJ1-4; TCRdb calls TRBD1, which cannot be checked without DNA. This sequence was found in a human donor with ulcerative colitis or Crohn's disease, or a healthy co-twin of an affected twin (not recorded which). Sequencing input: blood. CDR3 amino acids: CASSETGRSGEKLFF.